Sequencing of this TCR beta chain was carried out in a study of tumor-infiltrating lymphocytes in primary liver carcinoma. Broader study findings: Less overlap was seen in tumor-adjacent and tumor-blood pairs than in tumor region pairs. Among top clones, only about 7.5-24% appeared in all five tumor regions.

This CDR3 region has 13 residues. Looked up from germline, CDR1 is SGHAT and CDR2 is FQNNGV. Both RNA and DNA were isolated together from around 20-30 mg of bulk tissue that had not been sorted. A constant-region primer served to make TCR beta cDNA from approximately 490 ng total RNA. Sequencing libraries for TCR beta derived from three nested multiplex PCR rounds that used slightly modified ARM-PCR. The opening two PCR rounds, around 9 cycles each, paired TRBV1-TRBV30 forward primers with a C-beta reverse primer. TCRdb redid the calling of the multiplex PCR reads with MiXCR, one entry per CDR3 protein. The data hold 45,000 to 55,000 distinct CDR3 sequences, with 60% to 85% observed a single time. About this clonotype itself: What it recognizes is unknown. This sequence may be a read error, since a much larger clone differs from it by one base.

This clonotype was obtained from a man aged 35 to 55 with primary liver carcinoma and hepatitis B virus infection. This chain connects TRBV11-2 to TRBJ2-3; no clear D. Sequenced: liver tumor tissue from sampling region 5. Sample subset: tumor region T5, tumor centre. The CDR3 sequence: CASSFASTDAQYF. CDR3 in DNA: TGTGCCAGCAGTTTTGCCAGCACAGATGCGCAGTATTTT.